This TCR beta chain was identified in a study of CD8+ T cells in alopecia areata. cDNA reverse transcribed from extracted RNA served as the sequencing template. Method: immunoSEQ multiplex PCR; TCRdb's copy keeps in-frame clones and lacks some. There are 95,000 to 150,000 clones in the sample; 53% occur only once, and roughly 0.45% lies in the top ten. Regarding treatment: oral pan-JAK inhibitor, 5-10 mg twice daily. Losses at the gene ends were 1 base for V and 0 bases for J; bases not matched to a gene: 15. The CDR3 consists of 20 residues. Germline CDR1 SGHVS, CDR2 FQNEAQ. Study findings and constraints: Sequenced scalp T cells also include alphabeta T cells resident in normal skin. How baseline CD8+ expansion relates to response remains uncertain (there was one nonresponder). Numerous expanded lesional clones remained in scalp and blood during tofacitinib.

About this clone itself: Its antigen is undetermined.

The source of this sequence is a human donor with alopecia areata. V is TRBV7-8 and J is TRBJ2-4; TRBD1 agrees at 7 bases. The starting material was CD4+ T cells sorted from blood, obtained at week 4, from a patient treated with tofacitinib. The CDR3 region is CASSLVALSTGALAKNIQYF. The CDR3 bases are TGTGCCAGCAGCTTAGTGGCCCTTTCAACAGGGGCACTAGCCAAAAACATTCAGTACTTC.